Below are 8 T cell receptor beta chains sequenced from a single sample in a study of cytomegalovirus exposure and HLA in healthy donors. Researchers ran the PCR with 60 Vbeta and 13 Jbeta primers. The method was immunoSEQ multiplex PCR; TCRdb's version includes in-frame clones alone and lacks a portion of them. This table holds about 130,000 clones, less than 80% found once. Input material: PBMCs. The receptors come from a man aged 40-49 years in good health and CMV-seropositive.

The genes are TRBV5-4 and TRBJ1-1, with TRBD1 as a possible D gene (6 bases). Germline CDR1 is SGHNT and CDR2 is YYREEE (reference sequence). The V gene lost 1 base and the J gene lost 4 bases, with 11 bases spanning the gap. The CDR3 has 14 residues. This CDR3 is CASSLQGLFTEAFF. The CDR3 DNA follows: TGTGCCAGCAGCTTGCAGGGGCTGTTCACTGAAGCTTTCTTT. Combining the CDR3 with reference TRBV5-4 and TRBJ1-1 gives the whole variable domain ETGVTQSPTHLIKTRGQQVTLRCSSQSGHNTVSWYQQALGQGPQFIFQYYREEENGRGNFPPRFSGLQFPNYSSELNVNALELDDSALYLCASSLQGLFTEAFFGQGTRLTVV.

This clone showed up just a few times. The chain uses TRBV25-1 and TRBJ1-4, with 7 bases lining up with TRBD1. This CDR3 region has 14 residues. J lost 8 bases, V lost 3 bases, and 6 bases had no gene match. Germline assignment: CDR1 MGHDK and CDR2 SYGVNS. Here the CDR3 reads CASSERDSPEKLFF. CDR3 in DNA: TGTGCCAGCAGTGAGAGGGACAGCCCGGAAAAACTGTTTTTT. The full variable domain, in which reference TRBV25-1 and TRBJ1-4 provide the parts outside the CDR3, is EADIYQTPRYLVIGTGKKITLECSQTMGHDKMYWYQQDPGMELHLIHYSYGVNSTEKGDLSSESTVSRIRTEHFPLTLESARPSHTSQYLCASSERDSPEKLFFGSGTQLSVL.

This rearrangement joins TRBV11-2 to TRBJ2-5, with D tentatively TRBD1 (6 bases). Germline lookup yields CDR1 SGHAT and CDR2 FQNNGV. V was shortened by 5 bases and J by 4 bases, with 11 bases between the two germline ends. CDR3 length: 13 amino acids. The CDR3 protein is CASSPTGGETQYF. The CDR3 DNA reads as TGTGCCAGCAGCCCGACAGGAGGAGAGACCCAGTACTTC.

This chain connects TRBV6-1 to TRBJ2-1; D may be TRBD1 (5 bases). CDR3 length: 14 residues. Trimming removed 2 bases at V and 2 bases at J, with 7 bases between. Germline loops: CDR1 MNHNS, CDR2 SASEGT. The CDR3: CASSERQTYNEQFF. For the CDR3, the DNA is TGTGCCAGCAGTGAAAGACAGACCTACAATGAGCAGTTCTTC.

J is TRBJ1-1 and V is TRBV6-4; perhaps TRBD1 as D (6 bases). The CDR3 totals 15 residues. V gave up 6 bases and J gave up 0 bases, with 14 bases separating them. Germline V gene data show CDR1 as MRHNA and CDR2 as SNTAGT. The CDR3 sequence: CASRTGSAMNTEAFF. Written as DNA, the CDR3 is TGTGCCAGCAGAACAGGGAGTGCGATGAACACTGAAGCTTTCTTT.

J is TRBJ1-2 and V is TRBV7-8; perhaps TRBD1 as D (5 bases). CDR1 is SGHVS, CDR2 FQNEAQ, per germline. CDR3 length: 15 residues. V was clipped by 3 bases and J by 7 bases, with 18 bases between them. The DNA of the CDR3 is TGTGCCAGCAGCTTCCCGGGACTGCAGGAGGGTGGCTACACCTTC. Protein product: CASSFPGLQEGGYTF.

The chain joins TRBV11-2 to TRBJ1-6; TRBD1 might be the D (5 bases). V was cut by 1 base and J by 5 bases, with 18 bases left in between. Per germline, CDR1 SGHAT and CDR2 FQNNGV. The CDR3 totals 18 residues. The CDR3 sequence is CASSLVRPGLLDNSPLHF. The CDR3 coding sequence is TGTGCCAGCAGCTTAGTTAGGCCAGGGCTGTTAGATAATTCACCCCTCCACTTT.

The chain couples TRBV5-1 to TRBJ1-4; D is unclear. Germline values: CDR1 SGHRS, CDR2 YFSETQ. With 4 bases removed from V and 6 bases from J, the gap between germline ends came to 16 bases. The CDR3 length is 15 residues. CDR3 loop: CASSVRGRRDEKLFF. The CDR3 DNA reads as TGCGCCAGCAGCGTCCGGGGTAGGCGGGATGAAAAACTGTTTTTT.